Below, 17 T cell receptor beta chains from the same sample are listed, as sequenced in a study of tumor-infiltrating lymphocytes in primary liver carcinoma. The authors made TCR beta cDNA from roughly 480 ng total RNA with a constant-region primer. Slightly modified ARM-PCR served as the procedure for the TCR beta libraries. These libraries came from three rounds of nested multiplex PCR. The opening two PCR rounds, around 9 cycles each, paired TRBV1-TRBV30 forward primers with a C-beta reverse primer. TCRdb processed the multiplex PCR reads anew with MiXCR; each CDR3 protein has one entry. The sample holds about 92,000 distinct CDR3 sequences, just under 70% seen once. Extraction of RNA together with DNA used about 17-30 mg of unsorted bulk tissue. Sequenced material: tumor-adjacent normal liver tissue. These receptor sequences come from a man aged 40-50 years with primary liver carcinoma and hepatitis B virus infection.

As to this clonotype: A junction boundary mismatches the germline segment, possibly from a read error. V usage is TRBV11-2 and J usage is TRBJ2-5, with a weak D call TRBD2 (5 bases). Germline values: CDR1 SGHAT, CDR2 FQNNGV. The CDR3 consists of 13 residues. CDR3: CASSSRTEETQCF. Here the CDR3 DNA reads TGTGCCAGCAGCTCTCGGACTGAGGAGACCCAGTGCTTC.

This clonotype is medium-sized within its sample. The genes are TRBV4-1 and TRBJ2-2; a possible D gene is TRBD2 (5 bases). Trimming cost V 0 bases and J 1 base, with 6 bases left between them. Germline V gene lookup returns CDR1 MGHRA and CDR2 YSYEKL. The CDR3 runs 15 residues. CDR3 region: CASSQEAGNTGELFF. The DNA of the CDR3 is TGCGCCAGCAGCCAAGAGGCGGGGAACACCGGGGAGCTGTTTTTT.

This clonotype occurred once. At one end the junction does not follow the germline gene, possibly because of a read error. The V call is TRBV5-6, the J call TRBJ2-7; D is ambiguous. Germline assignment: CDR1 SGHDT and CDR2 YYEEEE. CDR3 length equals 13 residues. CDR3 bases: TGTGCCAGCAGCTTGGAGAGCTCCTACGAGCTGTGCTTC. It translates to CASSLESSYELCF.

By frequency in the sample, this clonotype is medium-sized. The chain employs TRBV11-2 and TRBJ2-7; D tentatively reads TRBD1 or TRBD2 (7 bases each). Germline V gene lookup returns CDR1 SGHAT and CDR2 FQNNGV. V was cut by 8 bases and J by 5 bases, with 13 bases left in between. CDR3 length equals 12 residues. DNA for the CDR3: TGTGCCAGCCAGGGGGGGGAGGACGAGCAGTACTTC. Translation: CASQGGEDEQYF.

The chain has TRBV5-1 and TRBJ1-1; D is unclear. The CDR3 runs to 13 residues. Germline CDR1 reads SGHRS; CDR2 reads YFSETQ. V was shortened by 5 bases and J by 0 bases, with 8 bases between the two germline ends. The CDR3 spells CASRPDMNTEAFF. The CDR3 DNA reads as TGCGCCAGCAGACCCGACATGAACACTGAAGCTTTCTTT.

This clonotype was detected only a few times. V usage is TRBV12-3 or TRBV12-4 and J usage is TRBJ2-5, with 8 bases identical to TRBD1. This CDR3 spans 15 amino acids. Losses at the gene ends were 5 bases for V and 4 bases for J; bases not matched to a gene: 9. CDR3 protein: CASSPVDRAVETQYF. The DNA of the CDR3 is TGTGCCAGCAGTCCAGTGGACAGGGCGGTAGAGACCCAGTACTTC.

The chain uses TRBV7-8 and TRBJ2-7, with 8 bases fitting TRBD2. CDR1 is SGHVS and CDR2 is FQNEAQ in the germline V gene. V was pared by 5 bases and J by 6 bases, with 18 bases of the junction left unmatched. This CDR3 has 17 residues. The CDR3 here is CASSVFRGGTRGSEQYF. The DNA for the CDR3 is TGTGCCAGCAGCGTATTTCGCGGGGGGACTAGGGGGAGCGAGCAGTACTTC.

This clonotype has just one count. This may be a read error, as it is one base from a much larger clone. The chain's CDR3 is CASRVAGGNNEQFF. The CDR3 DNA reads as TGCGCCAGCAGAGTAGCGGGAGGGAACAATGAGCAGTTCTTC. The rearrangement uses TRBV10-2 and TRBJ2-1; 11 nucleotides match TRBD2. Germline V gives CDR1 WSHSY, CDR2 SAAADI. Trimming removed 6 bases from V and 5 bases from J; junction bases left unmatched: 3. The CDR3 is 14 residues long.

As concerns this clonotype: An end of the junction differs from the germline gene, which may be a read error. DNA for the CDR3: TGTGCCAGCAGCTTTACTTATCGGAATCGAGAGATCCAGTACTTC. Its protein is CASSFTYRNREIQYF. The gene calls are TRBV11-2 and TRBJ2-5; no reliable D call. The length of the CDR3 is 15 residues. Per the germline V gene, CDR1 is SGHAT and CDR2 is FQNNGV. The full variable domain, its missing parts supplied by reference TRBV11-2 and TRBJ2-5, is EAGVAQSPRYKIIEKRQSVAFWCNPISGHATLYWYQQILGQGPKLLIQFQNNGVVDDSQLPKDRFSAERLKGVDSTLKIQPAKLEDSAVYLCASSFTYRNREIQYFGPGTRLLVL.

About this clonotype: As the CDR3 is not closed by the conserved phenylalanine or tryptophan, this likely results from a read error. The chain uses TRBV12-3 or TRBV12-4 and TRBJ2-5; possibly TRBD2 for D (5 bases). V gave up 7 bases and J gave up 4 bases, with 16 bases separating them. This CDR3 contains 14 residues. The CDR3 nucleotides read TGTGCCAGCAATCCGACAAGGGCGGGAGAGACCCAGTACTAC. Translation gives CASNPTRAGETQYY.

For this clonotype: This may arise from a read error, as a much more abundant clone is one base away. The chain carries TRBV7-8 and TRBJ2-7; TRBD1 agrees at 8 bases. The CDR3 has 16 residues. The germline CDR1 and CDR2 sequences are SGHVS and FQNEAQ. With V trimmed by 4 bases and J by 0 bases, 8 bases remained unmatched. This CDR3 reads CASSSDGDRFSYEQYF. The CDR3, as DNA: TGTGCCAGCAGCTCCGATGGGGACAGGTTCTCCTACGAGCAGTACTTC.

This clonotype was seen a single time. The chain links TRBV11-1 to TRBJ2-1; D is possibly TRBD1 (5 bases). Trimming cost V 9 bases and J 4 bases, with 16 bases left between them. Germline CDR1 and CDR2: SGHAT and FQDESV (reference sequence). The CDR3 has 14 residues. The DNA of the CDR3 is TGTGCCAGTAGATCTAGACAGATGTACAATGAGCAGTTCTTC. Amino acid sequence: CASRSRQMYNEQFF.

With regard to this clonotype: One end of the junction does not line up with germline, which may come from a read error. The chain carries TRBV28 and TRBJ2-1; perhaps TRBD2 as D (7 bases). The length of the CDR3 is 16 residues. The germline V gene has CDR1 MDHEN and CDR2 SYDVKM. The CDR3 region has the DNA TGTGCCAGCAGGTCGGGAAGGGCGGGGGCCTACAATGAGCATTTCTTC. Residues: CASRSGRAGAYNEHFF.

Details on this clonotype: The junction shows a germline mismatch at one end, possibly a read error. The rearrangement links TRBV10-3 to TRBJ1-2; 7 bases match TRBD1. Germline V lookup: CDR1 ENHRY, CDR2 SYGVKD. The CDR3 consists of 14 residues. This CDR3 is CAIRTGSGDYGYIF. In nucleotides, the CDR3 is TGTGCCATCAGGACAGGGAGCGGGGACTATGGTTACATCTTC.

This clonotype was picked up one time. This rearrangement joins TRBV13 to TRBJ2-3, with a possible D match to TRBD1 (6 bases). Germline V gives CDR1 PRHDT, CDR2 FYEKMQ (reference sequence). Trimming removed 5 bases from V and 4 bases from J, with 19 bases in between. The CDR3 contains 16 residues. CDR3 coding DNA: TGTGCCAGCAGCCCCTGGGATAGAGAGGGGGCAGATACGCAGTATTTT. Its protein product is CASSPWDREGADTQYF.

This clonotype was picked up many times. This chain joins TRBV4-2 and TRBJ2-5; TRBD2 matches 8 bases. Germline V lookup: CDR1 LGHNA, CDR2 YNFKEQ. The CDR3 totals 16 residues. The V and J ends lost 2 bases and 4 bases, in that order; junction bases with no gene match: 9. CDR3 nucleotides: TGTGCCAGCAGCCAAAGCGGGAGTGGGAATACAGAGACCCAGTACTTC. It yields the protein CASSQSGSGNTETQYF.

CDR3 residues: CASSPLADTCTQYF. The CDR3 DNA sequence: TGTGCCAGCAGCCCCCTAGCAGATACTTGTACGCAGTATTTT. This chain links TRBV6-5 with TRBJ2-3; the D gene is possibly TRBD2 (5 bases). The CDR3 is 14 residues long. The V and J ends lost 6 bases and 8 bases respectively, with 18 bases between them. In germline, CDR1 is MNHEY, CDR2 SVGAGI.